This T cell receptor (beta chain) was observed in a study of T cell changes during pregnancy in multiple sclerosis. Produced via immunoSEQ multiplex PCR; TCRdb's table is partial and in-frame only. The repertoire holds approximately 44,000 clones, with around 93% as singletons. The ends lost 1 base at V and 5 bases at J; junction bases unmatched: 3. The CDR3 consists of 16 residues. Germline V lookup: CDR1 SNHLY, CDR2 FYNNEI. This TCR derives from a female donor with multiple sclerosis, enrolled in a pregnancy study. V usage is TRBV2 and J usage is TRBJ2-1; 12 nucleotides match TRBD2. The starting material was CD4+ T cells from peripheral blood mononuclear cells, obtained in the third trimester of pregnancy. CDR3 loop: CASSEGRTSGDNEQFF. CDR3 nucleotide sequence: TGTGCCAGCAGTGAAGGGCGGACTAGCGGGGACAATGAGCAGTTCTTC.